The clone carrying this T cell receptor beta chain was observed many times. Antigen unknown. With molecular barcodes, quantitative 5'-RACE was used to make the TCR beta libraries. Using its own MiXCR run on the 5' RACE reads, TCRdb lists one record per CDR3 protein. The sample carries 150,000 to 200,000 distinct CDR3 sequences, under 15% recorded once. In germline, CDR1 is MNHNS, CDR2 SASEGT. V gave up 5 bases and J gave up 2 bases, with 16 bases separating them. CDR3 size: 16 residues. This entry comes from a study of CD8 T cells in ankylosing spondylitis. Study results and limitations: Disease-associated clones were CD8+ and fairly uncommon in peripheral blood. Disease-linked clones reportedly showed significant enrichment in matched ankylosing spondylitis synovial fluid. Ankylosing spondylitis blood seemed to carry a telltale TCR beta motif made of about 8 highly homologous variants.

Sequencing was done on a sample of blood, either unsorted or a sorted T cell fraction (not recorded which). The source is a female donor with ankylosing spondylitis or in good health (not recorded which). The J gene is TRBJ1-5, the V gene TRBV6-1; no definite D call. CDR3 bases: TGTGCCAGCAGTCGAAGGGCGGGAGGAGGCAATCAGCCCCAGCATTTT. Translating gives CASSRRAGGGNQPQHF.